These T cell receptor beta chains were read from a single sample in a study of blood T cells in healthy people across ages. Each CDR3 protein gets one entry after TCRdb re-called the 5' RACE reads with MiXCR. Of some 900,000 distinct CDR3 sequences listed, around 48% were seen once; the top ten hold 13%. Sequencing was carried out using blood. These receptors were collected from a man between 25 and 39 years old in good health. Both conserved end residues are part of each CDR3. The D gene is left open where the match is weak. Where a row states a size, it is once, few, many or the class of an expanded clone; other rows omit it.

once	TRBV20-1	TRBJ2-3	-	TGCAGTGCTAGAGGGAGGGCCGGCACAGATACGCAGTATTTT	CSARGRAGTDTQYF
-	TRBV7-8	TRBJ2-1	-	TGTGCCTGTGGGTACTCCTACAATGAGCAGTTCTTC	CACGYSYNEQFF
-	TRBV29-1	TRBJ2-5	-	TGCAGCGTCCTCCCGGTTGACAGGCAAGAGACCCAGTACTTC	CSVLPVDRQETQYF
few	TRBV7-2	TRBJ2-3	-	TGTGCCAGCAGCTTAAATTCCAGGACAGATACGCAGTATTTT	CASSLNSRTDTQYF
-	TRBV20-1	TRBJ2-6	-	TGCAGTGCTAGGGGGACTCCAAACTCTGGGGCCAACGTCCTGACTTTC	CSARGTPNSGANVLTF
-	TRBV29-1	TRBJ2-7	TRBD1	TGCAGCGTTGAAAGGGGACAGGGGCGCGAGCAGTACTTC	CSVERGQGREQYF
few	TRBV6-5	TRBJ2-7	-	TGTGCCAGCAGTTATAGATACTCAGACTCCTACGAGCAGTACTTC	CASSYRYSDSYEQYF
-	TRBV28	TRBJ1-5	TRBD1	TGTGCCAGCAGTTTAAGTGACAGGGGAATTTCTAAACAGCCCCAGCATTTT	CASSLSDRGISKQPQHF
-	TRBV14	TRBJ1-1	-	TGTGCCAGCAGCCAAGATTGGGGAGCTCGCACTGAAGCTTTCTTT	CASSQDWGARTEAFF
-	TRBV4-1	TRBJ1-5	-	TGCGCCGGCAGCCGAGGGGCTCCAGATCAGCCCCAGCATTTT	CAGSRGAPDQPQHF
few	TRBV4-1	TRBJ1-4	-	TGCGCCAGCAGCCAAGGTGCAACTAATGAAAAACTGTTTTTT	CASSQGATNEKLFF
few	TRBV30	TRBJ2-5	TRBD2	TGTGCCTGGACGAGAGCTAGCGGAAAGCAAGAGACCCAGTACTTC	CAWTRASGKQETQYF
-	TRBV12-3/TRBV12-4	TRBJ1-5	-	TGTGCCAGCAACCGGGGATCTAGCAATCAGCCCCAGCATTTT	CASNRGSSNQPQHF
-	TRBV6-5	TRBJ2-7	-	TGTGCCAGCAGTTACGGCGATAGGAGTCACTCCTACGAGCAGTACTTC	CASSYGDRSHSYEQYF